This T cell receptor beta chain comes out of a study of shared clonotypes between healthy human individuals. Study information: Participating donors consisted of two women and a few men aged 18 to 49. For every donor, three CD4 naive, three CD4 memory, two CD8 naive and one CD8 memory plates were used.

Germline CDR1 is MDHEN and CDR2 is SYDVKM. The CDR3 runs to 12 residues. The V end lost 4 bases, the J end lost 2 bases, and 6 bases lay between the germline ends. Repertoires were generated with immunoSEQ multiplex PCR, while TCRdb's copy carries only in-frame clones and drops some. The top ten clones hold about 0.32% of a sample with about 380,000 clones, 96% of them seen once. The TCR originated in a man under 40 in good health. The chain carries TRBV28 and TRBJ2-7; maybe TRBD1 (6 bases). Sequences were obtained from memory CD8+ T cells sorted from blood. As for subset: CD45RO+ cells pooled with CCR7-negative TemRA cells. CDR3 bases: TGTGCCAGCAGTTGGGACACCTACGAGCAGTACTTC. Protein product: CASSWDTYEQYF.